A selection of T cell receptor beta chains follows, all from one sample in a study of OX40 agonist ivuxolimab in advanced cancers. Method: immunoSEQ multiplex PCR; TCRdb's copy keeps in-frame clones and lacks some. Of about 49,000 clones detected, 85% appear once; the ten largest clones hold around 21%. The specimen was CD4+ or CD8+ T cells sorted from blood, collected in a trial of the OX40 agonist ivuxolimab. These receptors were obtained from an adult with an advanced solid tumor such as melanoma, head and neck, liver or kidney cancer. Each CDR3 is given with its conserved first and last residue. The D gene is left open where the match is weak. Rows give clone size only sometimes, using once, few, many, or a class for an expanded clone.

V gene	clone size	D gene	J gene	CDR3 DNA	CDR3 protein
TRBV5-6	.	TRBD1	TRBJ1-2	TGTGCCAGCAGCTTGGGAGGGGACAGGGGGCGTGGCTACACCTTC	CASSLGGDRGRGYTF
TRBV4-1	.	.	TRBJ2-5	TGCGCCAGCAGCCAAGTTAAAGGTCAAGAGACCCAGTACTTC	CASSQVKGQETQYF
TRBV7-6	.	.	TRBJ2-5	TGTGCCAGCAGCTTATTGTCCCTAGATCGTACGGAGACCCAGTACTTC	CASSLLSLDRTETQYF
TRBV11-2	once	.	TRBJ1-1	TGTGCCAGCAGCTTAGGAGTCCAGGGCCCCACTGAAGCTTTCTTT	CASSLGVQGPTEAFF
TRBV7-9	once	.	TRBJ1-2	TGTGCCAGCAGCTTGGGGACCCACTATGGCTACACCTTC	CASSLGTHYGYTF
TRBV7-2	medium-sized	.	TRBJ1-5	TGTGCCAGCAGCAGGGACTATTATAGCAATCAGCCCCAGCATTTT	CASSRDYYSNQPQHF
TRBV9	.	.	TRBJ2-3	TGTGCCAGCAGCGTAGGAGGGGGAGGCACAGATACGCAGTATTTT	CASSVGGGGTDTQYF
TRBV19	.	TRBD2	TRBJ2-1	TGTGCCAGTAGTATGATAGCGGGGGCCTACAATGAGCAGTTCTTC	CASSMIAGAYNEQFF
TRBV27	.	TRBD2	TRBJ2-5	TGTGCCAGCAGTTTAGAGAGTAGCGGGGGGACCTGGGAGACCCAGTACTTC	CASSLESSGGTWETQYF
TRBV5-1	.	.	TRBJ2-5	TGCGCCAGCAGCTGCCAGGACACGGGGAGTAGAGTCCAAGAGACCCAGTACTTC	CASSCQDTGSRVQETQYF
TRBV9	.	.	TRBJ1-1	TGTGCCAGCAGCATTGACAGCTCTACTGAAGCTTTCTTT	CASSIDSSTEAFF
TRBV4-1	.	TRBD2	TRBJ2-3	TGCGCCAGCAGCCAAGAAGCGGGATCGGCAGATACGCAGTATTTT	CASSQEAGSADTQYF
TRBV29-1	few	.	TRBJ2-7	TGCAGCTCCCTCTCGGGATACGAGCAGTACTTC	CSSLSGYEQYF
TRBV28	.	.	TRBJ2-2	TGTGCCAGCAGTTTACCAAACACCGGGGAGCTGTTTTTT	CASSLPNTGELFF
TRBV5-5	.	TRBD1	TRBJ2-7	TGTGCCAGCGGGGACAGGGACTACGAGCAGTACTTC	CASGDRDYEQYF
TRBV11-1	.	TRBD2	TRBJ2-1	TGTGCCAGCTCTCGATTTAGCGGGGGCTTCAATGAGCAGTTCTTC	CASSRFSGGFNEQFF
TRBV19	.	.	TRBJ1-2	TGTGCCTCATTAGATACGGGGACGTTTGGCTACACCTTC	CASLDTGTFGYTF
TRBV4-3	.	TRBD1	TRBJ2-1	TGCGCCAGCAGCCGCAAGGGACAGGGGAACAATGAGCAGTTCTTC	CASSRKGQGNNEQFF
TRBV11-2	.	.	TRBJ2-3	TGTGCCAGCAGCTTAGCCCACACCCCGGCAGATACGCAGTATTTT	CASSLAHTPADTQYF
TRBV11-3	.	.	TRBJ2-2	TGTGCCAGCAGCACCCCCACCGGGGAGCTGTTTTTT	CASSTPTGELFF
TRBV5-4	.	.	TRBJ2-1	TGTGCCAGCAGCTTCAGGGGAGGAAATGAGCAGTTCTTC	CASSFRGGNEQFF
TRBV27	.	.	TRBJ1-5	TGTGCCAGCAGTTTATCCCGGGCAGCTTATAGCAATCAGCCCCAGCATTTT	CASSLSRAAYSNQPQHF
TRBV28	.	.	TRBJ2-3	TGTGCCAGCAGGAGGGACTTCCGCACAGATACGCAGTATTTT	CASRRDFRTDTQYF
TRBV11-3	once	TRBD1	TRBJ1-2	TGTGCCAGCAGCCCAGGGGGCGGAGGGCAAGGGGACTATGGCTACACCTTC	CASSPGGGGQGDYGYTF
TRBV5-5	.	TRBD1	TRBJ2-2	TGTGCCAGCAGCAGGGGACAGGCCACCGGGGAGCTGTTTTTT	CASSRGQATGELFF
TRBV9	.	TRBD1	TRBJ2-7	TGTGCCAGCAGCGTAGAGGGGACAGACTACGAGCAGTACTTC	CASSVEGTDYEQYF
TRBV27	.	TRBD1	TRBJ1-2	TGTGCCAGCAGTTCCAACCTAGACAGGGTATACGGCTACACCTTC	CASSSNLDRVYGYTF
TRBV21-1	.	.	TRBJ1-5	TGTGCCAGCAGCAAAGGCAACAACAGCAATCAGCCCCAGCATTTT	CASSKGNNSNQPQHF
TRBV11-2	.	TRBD1	TRBJ2-7	TGTGCCAGCAGCTTTCCCGGGACAGGAAGCTACGAGCAGTACTTC	CASSFPGTGSYEQYF
TRBV19	.	TRBD1	TRBJ2-1	TGTGCCAGTAGTATTAAGGACAGGGACACCTACAATGAGCAGTTCTTC	CASSIKDRDTYNEQFF
TRBV10-3	.	.	TRBJ2-2	TGTGCCATCAGTGAGTCGGCAGGGGATTTGACCGGGGAGCTGTTTTTT	CAISESAGDLTGELFF
TRBV7-2	.	.	TRBJ2-1	TGTGCCAGCAGCGTTTACGGGTTGGATGAGCAGTTCTTC	CASSVYGLDEQFF
TRBV9	.	TRBD1	TRBJ2-7	TGTGCCAGCAGCCCATATGGGGACAGGGCTGGCCACGAGCAGTACTTC	CASSPYGDRAGHEQYF
TRBV6-1	few	TRBD1	TRBJ2-1	TGTGCCAGCAGTGAGAACAGGGGGCACGGGAATGAGCAGTTCTTC	CASSENRGHGNEQFF
TRBV7-9	.	TRBD2	TRBJ2-2	TGTGCCAGCAGCTTAGATAGCGGGGGCTACACCGGGGAGCTGTTTTTT	CASSLDSGGYTGELFF
TRBV4-1	.	.	TRBJ1-1	TGCGCCAGCAGCCAAGGTTCAGGTATTCTAACTGAAGCTTTCTTT	CASSQGSGILTEAFF
TRBV13	.	.	TRBJ2-5	TGTGCCAGCAGCTTGCGAGTTGAGACCCAGTACTTC	CASSLRVETQYF
TRBV28	.	TRBD1	TRBJ2-5	TGTGCCAGCAGCGATGACAGGGAGCTTCAAGAGACCCAGTACTTC	CASSDDRELQETQYF
TRBV27	.	.	TRBJ2-7	TGTGCCAGCAGTTTATGGGGGGGCTACGACGAGCAGTACTTC	CASSLWGGYDEQYF
TRBV29-1	few	.	TRBJ1-1	TGCAGCGTTGTTAAGAACACTGAAGCTTTCTTT	CSVVKNTEAFF
TRBV28	few	TRBD1	TRBJ2-1	TGTGCCAGCAGTTTTGCCGCGGGCCAGGGGGCACAAGCTCGTTCCTACAATGAGCAGTTCTTC	CASSFAAGQGAQARSYNEQFF
TRBV4-1	.	.	TRBJ2-3	TGCGCCAGCAGCCAAGACGGCCCCACAGATACGCAGTATTTT	CASSQDGPTDTQYF
TRBV5-4	.	TRBD1	TRBJ2-3	TGTGCCAGTAACTACAGGGGAACAGATACGCAGTATTTT	CASNYRGTDTQYF
TRBV7-9	.	.	TRBJ2-7	TGTGCCAGCAGCCCCCCCGCGACTCTTCCGGCGCAGTACTTC	CASSPPATLPAQYF
TRBV7-7	.	.	TRBJ2-3	TGTGCCAGCAGTTTTAATCCTTCGGATACGCAGTATTTT	CASSFNPSDTQYF
TRBV4-1	.	TRBD1	TRBJ2-7	TGCGCCAGCAGCCAAACTCCGGGACAGGGATACGAGCAGTACTTC	CASSQTPGQGYEQYF
TRBV27	.	.	TRBJ1-1	TGTGCCAGCAGTTTATGGCAGGGTAGCATGAACACTGAAGCTTTCTTT	CASSLWQGSMNTEAFF
TRBV7-9	.	.	TRBJ1-2	TGTGCCAGCAGCTTAGGACAGCTTGAACCCCTCAACTATGGCTACACCTTC	CASSLGQLEPLNYGYTF
TRBV4-1	.	TRBD1	TRBJ1-1	TGCGCCAGCAGCCAAGTCGGGACAGGGGCTAGTGAAGCTTTCTTT	CASSQVGTGASEAFF
TRBV7-9	medium-sized	TRBD2	TRBJ2-5	TGTGCCAGCAGCTTAAGGACTAGCAGTTTGGAGACCCAGTACTTC	CASSLRTSSLETQYF
TRBV4-1	.	TRBD1	TRBJ2-2	TGCGCCAGCAGCCCTGAGACAGGGGGCAGGTATGACACCGGGGAGCTGTTTTTT	CASSPETGGRYDTGELFF